These T cell receptor beta chains were read from a single sample in a study of T cell repertoires in ileal Crohn's disease. Profiled with immunoSEQ multiplex PCR; TCRdb holds only in-frame clones, not every one. The data contain 14,000 or so clones, about 73% of them singletons. Material for sequencing was ileal tissue. These receptors originate from an adult with Crohn's disease. CDR3s include the opening cysteine and the closing phenylalanine or tryptophan. Fields, in order: clone size, J gene, V gene, D gene, CDR3 protein, CDR3 DNA. The D gene is left open where the match is weak. Part of the rows lack a size; the others show once, few, many or a class for expanded clones.

>-|TRBJ1-1|TRBV2|-
CASSAAFLEAFF
TGTGCCAGCAGTGCGGCCTTTTTAGAAGCTTTCTTT
>few|TRBJ2-4|TRBV10-1|-
CASSESGTRGNIQYF
TGCGCCAGCAGTGAGTCGGGAACAAGGGGCAACATTCAGTACTTC
>-|TRBJ2-1|TRBV7-2|-
CASNQGGEQFF
TGTGCCAGCAACCAGGGAGGTGAGCAGTTCTTC
>-|TRBJ1-6|TRBV5-1|TRBD1
CASSSWDRVRYNSPLHF
TGCGCCAGCAGCTCATGGGACAGGGTCCGCTATAATTCACCCCTCCACTTT
>-|TRBJ1-6|TRBV15|-
CATSRDRSSYNSPLHF
TGTGCCACCAGCAGAGACAGGAGCTCCTATAATTCACCCCTCCACTTT
>-|TRBJ2-1|TRBV12-5|TRBD1
CASGSPGTVSYNEQFF
TGTGCTAGTGGATCCCCCGGGACAGTCTCCTACAATGAGCAGTTCTTC
>-|TRBJ1-4|TRBV27|-
CASSSDSFNEKLFF
TGTGCCAGCAGTTCAGACAGTTTTAATGAAAAACTGTTTTTT
>-|TRBJ1-6|TRBV5-5|-
CASSSRTDSYNSPLHF
TGTGCCAGCAGCTCCAGGACAGATTCCTATAATTCACCCCTCCACTTT
>-|TRBJ2-3|TRBV7-3|TRBD1
CASSPPQGAFGTQYF
TGTGCCAGCAGCCCCCCACAGGGGGCGTTTGGTACGCAGTATTTT
>few|TRBJ1-2|TRBV19|TRBD1
CAISLGTGAPYGYTF
TGTGCCATCTCTTTGGGGACAGGGGCACCCTATGGCTACACCTTC
>-|TRBJ2-3|TRBV4-1|-
CASSQDMRLIDTDTQYF
TGCGCCAGCAGCCAAGATATGAGACTCATCGACACAGATACGCAGTATTTT
>-|TRBJ2-5|TRBV7-3|-
CASSLTESSSLETQYF
TGTGCCAGCAGCTTAACGGAGTCTAGCTCCCTCGAGACCCAGTACTTC
>-|TRBJ2-3|TRBV7-7|TRBD2
CASSSGLAKTDTQYF
TGTGCCAGCAGCTCTGGACTAGCGAAAACAGATACGCAGTATTTT
>-|TRBJ2-3|TRBV6-5|-
CASSYGLTAGDTQYF
TGTGCCAGCAGTTACGGACTAACAGCGGGAGATACGCAGTATTTT
>-|TRBJ1-6|TRBV7-9|-
CASRWDLATPLHF
TGTGCCAGCCGGTGGGATTTGGCGACACCCCTCCACTTT
>-|TRBJ1-3|TRBV28|-
CASSTLNLGGNTIYF
TGTGCCAGCAGTACATTGAACTTGGGCGGAAACACCATATATTTT
>-|TRBJ2-7|TRBV9|TRBD1
CASSVGGTGEYEQYF
TGTGCCAGCAGCGTAGGTGGGACAGGGGAATACGAGCAGTACTTC
>-|TRBJ2-3|TRBV19|TRBD2
CASSIGASGEYF
TGTGCCAGTAGTATCGGGGCTAGCGGGGAGTATTTT
>-|TRBJ1-1|TRBV5-6|-
CASSSGKNTEAFF
TGTGCCAGCAGCTCAGGAAAGAACACTGAAGCTTTCTTT
>-|TRBJ1-2|TRBV5-4|-
CASSSMSPGYGYTF
TGTGCCAGCAGCTCAATGTCCCCAGGCTATGGCTACACCTTC
>-|TRBJ1-1|TRBV10-3|TRBD1
CAISGDRGSNTEAFF
TGTGCCATCAGTGGGGACAGGGGCTCGAACACTGAAGCTTTCTTT
>-|TRBJ2-5|TRBV14|-
CASSPDSGYQETQYF
TGTGCCAGCAGCCCCGATAGTGGTTACCAAGAGACCCAGTACTTC
>few|TRBJ2-2|TRBV18|-
CASSPPQDVTGELFF
TGTGCCAGCTCACCCCCGCAGGACGTAACCGGGGAGCTGTTTTTT
>few|TRBJ2-7|TRBV6-5|-
CASSYMRGGKNEQYF
TGTGCCAGCAGTTACATGAGGGGGGGTAAGAACGAGCAGTACTTC
>-|TRBJ1-2|TRBV5-1|TRBD1
CASSLSLDRARGGYTF
TGCGCCAGCAGCTTGAGTCTGGACAGGGCGCGCGGAGGCTACACCTTC
>-|TRBJ1-1|TRBV4-2|-
CASSQDGAGTEGGTEAFF
TGTGCCAGCAGCCAAGATGGGGCAGGGACTGAGGGGGGCACTGAAGCTTTCTTT
>-|TRBJ2-7|TRBV2|-
CASSEQGLSYEQYF
TGTGCCAGCAGTGAACAGGGGCTCTCCTACGAGCAGTACTTC
>-|TRBJ2-5|TRBV30|-
CASGGGAETQYF
TGTGCCTCAGGTGGGGGGGCGGAGACCCAGTACTTC
>-|TRBJ2-2|TRBV5-1|-
CASSFGELELFF
TGCGCCAGCAGCTTTGGAGAGTTGGAGCTGTTTTTT
>-|TRBJ2-3|TRBV11-2|-
CASSHRVTDTQYF
TGTGCCAGCAGCCACAGGGTCACAGATACGCAGTATTTT
>-|TRBJ1-3|TRBV18|-
CASSPPSSRSGNTIYF
TGTGCCAGCTCACCACCGTCCAGCCGCTCTGGAAACACCATATATTTT
>-|TRBJ2-1|TRBV9|-
CASSVVGEVLDEQFF
TGTGCCAGCAGCGTAGTCGGGGAGGTCTTGGATGAGCAGTTCTTC
>-|TRBJ2-3|TRBV4-2|TRBD2
CASSQGIAGGSTDTQYF
TGTGCCAGCAGCCAAGGGATAGCGGGGGGTAGCACAGATACGCAGTATTTT
>once|TRBJ2-7|TRBV5-8|-
CASTPLGAYEQYF
TGTGCCAGCACCCCTCTGGGGGCCTACGAGCAGTACTTC
>few|TRBJ2-3|TRBV11-2|TRBD1
CASSARDRGLREATDTQYF
TGTGCCAGCAGCGCCCGGGACAGGGGGCTCCGAGAGGCAACAGATACGCAGTATTTT
>-|TRBJ1-6|TRBV11-2|TRBD1
CASSSQGDSASPLHF
TGTGCCAGCAGCTCGCAGGGGGACAGTGCATCACCCCTCCACTTT
>few|TRBJ2-5|TRBV5-8|TRBD2
CASSFQLAETQYF
TGTGCCAGCAGCTTCCAACTAGCGGAGACCCAGTACTTC
>-|TRBJ1-2|TRBV11-2|-
CASSPSLANYGYTF
TGTGCCAGCAGCCCCTCGTTGGCTAACTATGGCTACACCTTC
>few|TRBJ2-5|TRBV30|TRBD1
CAWRAGTGVETQYF
TGTGCCTGGAGAGCCGGGACAGGGGTGGAGACCCAGTACTTC
>-|TRBJ2-2|TRBV9|-
CASSRLGDTGELFF
TGTGCCAGCAGCCGACTGGGGGACACCGGGGAGCTGTTTTTT
>-|TRBJ2-2|TRBV6-5|TRBD2
CASSYSVAGATGELFF
TGTGCCAGCAGTTACTCTGTAGCGGGGGCCACCGGGGAGCTGTTTTTT
>-|TRBJ2-7|TRBV9|-
CASSFQGYSYEQYF
TGTGCCAGCAGCTTCCAGGGTTACTCCTACGAGCAGTACTTC
>-|TRBJ2-7|TRBV7-9|-
CASSLDSLEEYF
TGTGCCAGCAGCTTAGACAGTTTGGAGGAGTACTTC
>once|TRBJ1-2|TRBV30|-
CAWVDFLYGYTF
TGTGCCTGGGTTGATTTTCTCTATGGCTACACCTTC
>-|TRBJ2-7|TRBV14|-
CASSPNLAREQYF
TGTGCCAGCAGCCCCAACCTAGCGCGGGAGCAGTACTTC
>-|TRBJ2-7|TRBV7-9|-
CASSSGRREQYF
TGTGCCAGCAGCTCGGGGAGGAGGGAGCAGTACTTC
>-|TRBJ1-2|TRBV27|-
CASSLRGANYGYTF
TGTGCCAGCAGTTTAAGGGGCGCTAACTATGGCTACACCTTC